Listed here are 24 T cell receptor beta chains from one sample, sequenced in a study of cytomegalovirus exposure and HLA in healthy donors. The PCR contained 60 Vbeta and 13 Jbeta primers. The assay was immunoSEQ multiplex PCR, and TCRdb's table has in-frame clones only and misses some. The repertoire holds under 130,000 clones, 78% seen once, with around 1.3% in the top ten. Sample: PBMCs. The source is a man younger than 40 in good health and CMV-seronegative.

This chain uses TRBV7-9 with TRBJ1-4, with D maybe TRBD1 (6 bases). The CDR3 covers 15 residues. In germline, CDR1 is SEHNR, CDR2 FQNEAQ (reference sequence). V was shortened by 4 bases and J by 5 bases, with 14 bases between the two germline ends. The CDR3 loop is CASSSLQGRNEKLFF. The CDR3 DNA is TGTGCCAGCAGCTCGCTACAGGGCCGAAATGAAAAACTGTTTTTT.

The chain recombines TRBV29-1 with TRBJ2-1, with 9 positions matching TRBD2. The CDR3 totals 15 residues. Germline trimming cut 7 bases from V and 2 bases from J; bases unmatched to any gene: 9. Germline V lookup: CDR1 SQVTM, CDR2 ANQGSEA. The CDR3 DNA reads as TGCAGCGCTAACGGGGCGGGGGGGGCCTACAATGAGCAGTTCTTC. The encoded protein is CSANGAGGAYNEQFF.

The chain combines TRBV19 with TRBJ1-6; 8 bases align to TRBD1. CDR3 size: 14 residues. With 0 bases clipped from V and 9 bases from J, the junction kept 1 base outside the gene matches. From germline, CDR1 is LNHDA and CDR2 SQIVND (reference sequence). The CDR3 DNA reads TGTGCCAGTAGTATAGACGGACAGGGTTCACCCCTCCACTTT. Its translation is CASSIDGQGSPLHF.

This rearrangement joins TRBV27 to TRBJ2-7, with D possibly matching TRBD1 (6 bases). V lost 6 bases, J lost 1 base, and 16 bases lay in between. The CDR3 extends over 15 amino acids. CDR1 is MNHEY and CDR2 is SMNVEV in the germline V gene (reference sequence). The CDR3 DNA reads as TGTGCCAGCAGAAAGACAGGTGGGGTTTCCTACGAGCAGTACTTC. Protein sequence: CASRKTGGVSYEQYF.

The chain couples TRBV9 to TRBJ2-3; the D gene is possibly TRBD2 (6 bases). The CDR3 spans 14 residues. The V gene's germline CDR1 is SGDLS and CDR2 YYNGEE. V was pared by 2 bases and J by 6 bases, with 13 bases between. CDR3 nucleotides: TGTGCCAGCAGCGTTGGGACTTCTTCGGATACGCAGTATTTT. It is translated as CASSVGTSSDTQYF.

This clone was detected a few times. V usage is TRBV4-1 and J usage is TRBJ1-1; 8 nucleotides match TRBD1. CDR1 MGHRA and CDR2 YSYEKL come from the germline V gene. Losses at the gene ends were 8 bases for V and 8 bases for J; bases not matched to a gene: 4. The CDR3 spans 11 residues. Here the CDR3 reads CASYRDREAFF. DNA of the CDR3: TGCGCCAGCTACCGGGACAGGGAAGCTTTCTTT.

This clone has a single count. This sequence joins TRBV29-1 and TRBJ2-5, with D tentatively TRBD1 (6 bases). Germline-derived CDR1 and CDR2 are SQVTM and ANQGSEA. The CDR3 extends over 15 amino acids. V gave up 0 bases and J gave up 5 bases, with 16 bases separating them. For the CDR3, the DNA is TGCAGCGTTGAAGATTGGGCAGGGGTAAGGGAGACCCAGTACTTC. It translates to CSVEDWAGVRETQYF. The full variable domain, in which reference TRBV29-1 and TRBJ2-5 provide the parts outside the CDR3, is SAVISQKPSRDICQRGTSLTIQCQVDSQVTMMFWYRQQPGQSLTLIATANQGSEATYESGFVIDKFPISRPNLTFSTLTVSNMSPEDSSIYLCSVEDWAGVRETQYFGPGTRLLVL.

V gene TRBV7-7 combines with J gene TRBJ1-1; D might be TRBD1 (5 bases). This CDR3 contains 15 residues. CDR1 and CDR2 (germline): SSHAT, FNYEAQ (reference sequence). Trimming stripped 11 bases from V and 5 bases from J, with 24 bases between. The CDR3 nucleotides read TGTGCCTATACGTGGACACTTCCTGGTGGGACTGAAGCTTTCTTT. This gives the protein CAYTWTLPGGTEAFF. Full variable domain (outside the CDR3, taken from reference TRBV7-7 and TRBJ1-1): GAGVSQSPRYKVTKRGQDVTLRCDPISSHATLYWYQQALGQGPEFLTYFNYEAQPDKSGLPSDRFSAERPEGSISTLTIQRTEQRDSAMYRCAYTWTLPGGTEAFFGQGTRLTVV.

This rearrangement joins TRBV12-2 to TRBJ2-5; TRBD2 reflects the table's D call only, with no check against the DNA. TRBV12-2 is given as a pseudogene. There are 14 residues in the CDR3. Here the CDR3 DNA reads TGTGCAAGTCTTCACGTCGGGATCCAAGAGACCCAGTACTTC. Translating it yields CASLHVGIQETQYF.

This clone was seen a few times. V usage is TRBV4-1 and J usage is TRBJ2-7; 10 nucleotides match TRBD1. CDR3 length: 15 amino acids. Germline trimming cut 3 bases from V and 2 bases from J; bases unmatched to any gene: 4. Germline V CDR1 and CDR2: MGHRA, YSYEKL. In DNA form, the CDR3 reads TGCGCCAGCAGCCACCCGGGACAGGGGACCTACGAGCAGTACTTC. Translating gives CASSHPGQGTYEQYF.

This clone was detected a few times. The rearrangement links TRBV4-1 to TRBJ1-5; 7 bases fit TRBD1. The CDR3 is 14 residues long. The germline CDR1 and CDR2 sequences are MGHRA and YSYEKL. Trimming cost V 4 bases and J 7 bases; bases outside gene matches: 7. The CDR3 coding sequence is TGCGCCAGCAGCCGACAGGGAGTTGGGCAGCCCCAGCATTTT. This translates into CASSRQGVGQPQHF.

The CDR3 nucleotides read TGTGCCAGCAGTGATCAATCTAGCGGGAGTTACTACGAGCAGTACTTC. Encoded protein: CASSDQSSGSYYEQYF. The chain joins TRBV25-1 to TRBJ2-5; 10 bases are shared with TRBD2. The better agreement between TRBJ2-7 and the DNA end casts doubt on the J call. The CDR3 consists of 16 residues. CDR1 is MGHDK and CDR2 is SYGVNS in the germline V gene.

This chain connects TRBV5-1 to TRBJ2-7, with D perhaps matching TRBD2 (5 bases). Per the germline V gene, CDR1 is SGHRS and CDR2 is YFSETQ. With 2 bases removed from V and 1 base from J, the gap between germline ends came to 10 bases. This CDR3 contains 14 residues. CDR3 loop: CASSFNGESYEQYF. The CDR3 coding sequence is TGCGCCAGCAGCTTTAACGGGGAATCCTACGAGCAGTACTTC.

The chain has TRBV15 and TRBJ2-2; TRBD1 matches 10 bases. The germline V gene has CDR1 LNHNV and CDR2 YYDKDF (reference sequence). This CDR3 comprises 14 residues. The ends lost 4 bases at V and 6 bases at J; junction bases unmatched: 2. The CDR3 DNA reads TGTGCCACCAGCACGGGACAGGGGTCCGGGGAGCTGTTTTTT. As protein: CATSTGQGSGELFF.

This clone has just a few counts. The rearrangement uses TRBV14 and TRBJ2-1; TRBD2 aligns across 8 bases. There are 16 residues in the CDR3. V lost 5 bases, J lost 4 bases, and 10 bases stayed unmatched. CDR1 SGHDN and CDR2 FVKESK come from the germline V gene. The CDR3 sequence: CASSALGAGGYNEQFF. The CDR3 DNA reads TGTGCCAGCAGCGCCCTGGGGGCGGGGGGTTACAATGAGCAGTTCTTC.

This clone was observed a single time. V and J are TRBV18 and TRBJ1-5; D is ambiguous. V was clipped by 0 bases and J by 0 bases, with 9 bases between them. CDR3 length: 16 amino acids. Germline assignment: CDR1 KGHSH and CDR2 LQKENI. For the CDR3, the DNA is TGTGCCAGCTCACCACCGTCCCAGCGTAGCAATCAGCCCCAGCATTTT. Protein sequence: CASSPPSQRSNQPQHF.

V usage is TRBV18 and J usage is TRBJ2-3; 10 bases line up with TRBD1. CDR3 length equals 14 residues. V dropped 3 bases and J dropped 4; count of bases not matched to a gene: 1. The germline V gene has CDR1 KGHSH and CDR2 LQKENI. The CDR3 spells CASSPTGGADTQYF. DNA of the CDR3: TGTGCCAGCTCACCGACAGGGGGCGCAGATACGCAGTATTTT.

The chain employs TRBV10-2 and TRBJ1-6; 9 bases agree with TRBD1. The trim removed 8 bases at V and 3 bases at J, leaving 2 bases unmatched. Germline CDR1 is WSHSY and CDR2 is SAAADI. The length of the CDR3 is 14 residues. CDR3 DNA sequence: TGCGCCAGCCGGGACAGGGACTATAATTCACCCCTCCACTTT. Protein product: CASRDRDYNSPLHF.

The genes are TRBV5-4 and TRBJ1-1; the D gene is possibly TRBD1 (6 bases). The CDR3 has 15 amino acids. V lost 4 bases, J lost 6 bases, and 19 bases lay in between. Germline CDR1 reads SGHNT; CDR2 reads YYREEE (reference sequence). The CDR3: CASSAEQGGIAEAFF. The CDR3 DNA sequence: TGTGCCAGCAGCGCGGAACAGGGAGGGATTGCTGAAGCTTTCTTT.

CDR3 protein: CSVVSSEGSPLHF. The CDR3 nucleotides read TGCAGCGTTGTTTCCAGTGAGGGTTCACCCCTCCACTTT. The chain links TRBV29-1 to TRBJ1-6; no firm D call. Per germline, CDR1 SQVTM and CDR2 ANQGSEA. This CDR3 region has 13 residues. Trimming pared 4 bases from V and 9 bases from J, leaving 13 bases between.

This clone was recorded a few times. This chain connects TRBV28 to TRBJ2-7, with 7 bases fitting TRBD2. The CDR3 spans 15 residues. Unmatched junction bases numbered 14, after V lost 5 bases and J lost 7 bases. CDR1 is MDHEN and CDR2 is SYDVKM in the germline V gene. The CDR3 bases are TGTGCCAGCAGTCCGTGGGGGGAGGGCTCGAGGGAGCAGTACTTC. It encodes CASSPWGEGSREQYF. The full variable domain, its missing parts supplied by reference TRBV28 and TRBJ2-7, is DVKVTQSSRYLVKRTGEKVFLECVQDMDHENMFWYRQDPGLGLRLIYFSYDVKMKEKGDIPEGYSVSREKKERFSLILESASTNQTSMYLCASSPWGEGSREQYFGPGTRLTVT.

This clone was seen once. J is TRBJ2-7 and V is TRBV7-8, with D perhaps TRBD1 (6 bases). V was clipped by 5 bases and J by 4 bases, with 18 bases between them. Germline values: CDR1 SGHVS, CDR2 FQNEAQ. The CDR3 extends over 15 amino acids. CDR3 in amino acids: CASSPGVGQRYEQYF. CDR3 DNA: TGTGCCAGCAGCCCTGGGGTTGGACAGAGGTACGAGCAGTACTTC.

The table lists this clone with a count of one. In nucleotides, the CDR3 is TGCGCCAGCAGCTTGGGGACAGAAGGAAACACCATATATTTT. This sequence encodes CASSLGTEGNTIYF. The chain joins TRBV5-1 to TRBJ1-3; D may be TRBD1 (6 bases). This CDR3 has 14 residues. Germline lookup yields CDR1 SGHRS and CDR2 YFSETQ. V was clipped by 0 bases and J by 4 bases, with 8 bases between them.

The V and J genes are TRBV30 and TRBJ2-7; 7 nucleotides align to TRBD1. Trimming cost V 0 bases and J 3 bases; bases outside gene matches: 5. Germline lookup yields CDR1 GTSNPN and CDR2 SVGIG (reference sequence). This CDR3 is 14 amino acids long. Written as DNA, the CDR3 is TGTGCCTGGAGTGTACCGGGACAGATCTACGAGCAGTACTTC. Its translation: CAWSVPGQIYEQYF.